The 6 T cell receptor beta chains below all came from one sample that was sequenced in a study of regulatory dendritic cells for organ transplantation. No antigens are known for them. Sorted subsets were CFSE-labeled and cultured approximately 5 days with allogeneic dendritic cells. Assay: immunoSEQ multiplex PCR; the TCRdb copy retains only in-frame clones and omits some. The sample lists 10,000 to 11,000 clones; approximately 65% were seen once. The sequencing input was naive CD4+ T cells from blood cultured with dendritic cells. Subset specified: CD45RA+ naive T cells. The receptors were gathered from a human donor in good health.

This rearrangement joins TRBV5-1 to TRBJ2-2; 14 bases are a match to TRBD2. The CDR3 is 19 residues long. Germline V gene data show CDR1 as SGHRS and CDR2 as YFSETQ. Trimming at V came to 0 bases and at J to 0 bases, leaving 4 bases not matched to a gene. DNA for the CDR3: TGCGCCAGCAGCTTGGAAGGGACTAGCGGGGGCACGAACACCGGGGAGCTGTTTTTT. Encoded protein: CASSLEGTSGGTNTGELFF.

This clone was counted a single time. V is TRBV9 and J is TRBJ1-6; D is unclear. Trimming took 4 bases from V and 11 from J, leaving 25 bases between them. Per the germline V gene, CDR1 is SGDLS and CDR2 is YYNGEE. The CDR3 covers 17 residues. CDR3 DNA sequence: TGTGCCAGCAGCCCAAGTCATAATACAAATCTGATTCCACCCCTCCACTTT. Protein sequence: CASSPSHNTNLIPPLHF.

The chain has TRBV7-3 and TRBJ2-7; D may be TRBD2 (6 bases). The CDR3 extends over 15 amino acids. The V and J ends lost 4 bases and 5 bases respectively, with 18 bases between them. CDR1 is SGHTA and CDR2 is FQGTGA in the germline V gene. The CDR3 loop is CASSSSYGGQHEQYF. In DNA, the CDR3 is TGTGCCAGCAGCTCCTCTTACGGAGGGCAACACGAGCAGTACTTC. The variable domain in full, with the rest retrieved from reference TRBV7-3 and TRBJ2-7, is GAGVSQTPSNKVTEKGKYVELRCDPISGHTALYWYRQSLGQGPEFLIYFQGTGAADDSGLPNDRFFAVRPEGSVSTLKIQRTERGDSAVYLCASSSSYGGQHEQYFGPGTRLTVT.

The V call is TRBV29-1, the J call TRBJ1-5, with 9 bases that match TRBD1. Germline V lookup: CDR1 SQVTM, CDR2 ANQGSEA. The V segment lost 6 bases and the J segment 7 bases; nucleotides outside the gene matches: 13. The CDR3 sequence is 15 residues long. The CDR3 sequence: CSVTQGAGLNQPQHF. Written as DNA, the CDR3 is TGCAGCGTCACACAGGGGGCTGGGTTGAACCAGCCCCAGCATTTT.

The table lists this clone with a count of one. The chain employs TRBV5-1 and TRBJ2-7; TRBD2 matches 8 bases. This CDR3 is 15 amino acids long. With 0 bases clipped from V and 4 bases from J, the junction kept 6 bases outside the gene matches. Per germline, CDR1 SGHRS and CDR2 YFSETQ. CDR3 loop: CASSLDPGGAYEQYF. In DNA form, the CDR3 reads TGCGCCAGCAGCTTGGATCCGGGGGGGGCGTACGAGCAGTACTTC.

The chain uses TRBV2 and TRBJ1-2; D may be TRBD1 (5 bases). Between the trimmed V and J ends, which lost 2 bases and 8 bases, there was a span of 15 bases. There are 14 residues in the CDR3. CDR1 is SNHLY, CDR2 FYNNEI, per germline. In DNA form, the CDR3 reads TGTGCCAGCAGTGAATCCGGGACGCGGGGAGGCTACACCTTC. Amino acids: CASSESGTRGGYTF.